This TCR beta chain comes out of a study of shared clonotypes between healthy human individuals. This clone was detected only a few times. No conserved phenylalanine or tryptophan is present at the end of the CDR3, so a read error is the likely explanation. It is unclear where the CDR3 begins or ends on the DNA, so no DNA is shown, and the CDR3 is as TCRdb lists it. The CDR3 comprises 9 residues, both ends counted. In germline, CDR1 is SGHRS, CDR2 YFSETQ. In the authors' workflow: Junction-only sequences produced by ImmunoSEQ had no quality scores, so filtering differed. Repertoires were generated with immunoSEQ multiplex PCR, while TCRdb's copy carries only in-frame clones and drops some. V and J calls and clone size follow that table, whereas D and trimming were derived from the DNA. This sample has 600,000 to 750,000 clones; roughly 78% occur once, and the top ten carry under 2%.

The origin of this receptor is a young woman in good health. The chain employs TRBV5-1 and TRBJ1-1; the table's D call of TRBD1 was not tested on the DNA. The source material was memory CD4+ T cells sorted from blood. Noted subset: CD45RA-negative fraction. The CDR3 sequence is CASSFPGLL.